This TCR beta chain is drawn from a study of chemoradiotherapy in HPV16-positive cancers. Only in-frame clones appear in the TCRdb table, and some are missing; sequencing was by immunoSEQ multiplex PCR. The sample shows about 10,000 clones, around 66% of them seen only once. With 4 bases clipped from V and 0 bases from J, the junction kept 8 bases outside the gene matches. The length of the CDR3 is 17 residues. In germline, CDR1 is SGHDN, CDR2 FVKESK. This TCR derives from a human donor with HPV-associated anogenital cancer. The specimen was collected from a patient who underwent chemoradiotherapy. The V and J genes are TRBV14 and TRBJ2-7; 11 bases align to TRBD2. Written as DNA, the CDR3 is TGTGCCAGCAGCCGGTACTATAGCGGGGGGGACTCCTACGAGCAGTACTTC. Translating it yields CASSRYYSGGDSYEQYF.